This T cell receptor beta chain was recovered during a study of cytomegalovirus exposure and HLA in healthy donors. Comments on this clone: As yet, its antigen is unknown.

Germline trimming cut 1 base from V and 5 bases from J; bases unmatched to any gene: 5. The CDR3 covers 15 residues. Germline V gene sequence: CDR1 SGHAT, CDR2 FQNNGV. Study outcomes and limitations: In a later analysis, a missense DCLRE1C variant was linked to TCR beta V- and J-gene trimming. Fewer N-insertions than the roughly 600-donor mean were reportedly shown by an Asian-associated ancestry cluster in a later analysis. TCR sequences were mostly rare, though some public TCRs occurred in many donors. In the analysis, some V segments, TRBV6-2 and TRBV6-3 included, were excluded as indistinguishable.

The primer mix had 60 Vbeta and 13 Jbeta primers. Repertoires were generated with immunoSEQ multiplex PCR, while TCRdb's copy carries only in-frame clones and drops some. This sample has 100,000 or so clones, with roughly four fifths found just once. The V and J genes are TRBV11-2 and TRBJ2-1, with 7 bases lining up with TRBD1. This TCR came from a male donor in good health and CMV-seropositive. Sequenced sample: PBMCs. The CDR3 loop reads CASSLVAGGHNEQFF. For the CDR3, the DNA is TGTGCCAGCAGCTTAGTGGCAGGGGGTCACAATGAGCAGTTCTTC.